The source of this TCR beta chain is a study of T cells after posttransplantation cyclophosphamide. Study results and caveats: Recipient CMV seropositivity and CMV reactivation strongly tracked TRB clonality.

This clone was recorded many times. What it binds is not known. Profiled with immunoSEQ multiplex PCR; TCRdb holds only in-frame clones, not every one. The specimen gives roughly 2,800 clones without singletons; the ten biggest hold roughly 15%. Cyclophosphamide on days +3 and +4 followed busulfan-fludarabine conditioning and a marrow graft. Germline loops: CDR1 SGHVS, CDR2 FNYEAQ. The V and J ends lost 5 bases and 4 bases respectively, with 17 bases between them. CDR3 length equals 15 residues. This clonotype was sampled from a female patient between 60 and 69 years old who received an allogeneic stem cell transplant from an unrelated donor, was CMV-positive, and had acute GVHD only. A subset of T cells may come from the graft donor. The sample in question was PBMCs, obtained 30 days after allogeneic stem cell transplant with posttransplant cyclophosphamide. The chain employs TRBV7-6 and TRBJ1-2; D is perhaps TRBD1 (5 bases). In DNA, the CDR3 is TGTGCCAGCAGCCTCGAAATCCAGGGCAGCTATGGCTACACCTTC. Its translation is CASSLEIQGSYGYTF.